The next 23 T cell receptor beta chains were all read from a single sample in a study of graft-versus-host responses after intestinal transplantation. What these receptors recognize is not known. Assay: immunoSEQ multiplex PCR; the TCRdb copy retains only in-frame clones and omits some. The sample lists approximately 120,000 clones, around 90% occurring once. The source material was unstimulated CD4+ T cells sorted from spleen or lymph node cells, sampled before intestinal transplant. These TCRs come from a human donor who received an intestinal transplant.

This rearrangement joins TRBV6-5 to TRBJ1-2; D gene unclear. This CDR3 contains 14 residues. V was cut by 4 bases and J by 5 bases, with 14 bases left in between. CDR1 is MNHEY, CDR2 SVGAGI, per germline. The CDR3 loop reads CASSSSAGKYGYTF. The CDR3 nucleotides read TGTGCCAGCAGTTCTTCTGCGGGGAAATATGGCTACACCTTC.

The chain carries TRBV7-2 and TRBJ1-1; TRBD1 matches at 7 bases. Trimming at V came to 6 bases and at J to 0 bases, leaving 4 bases not matched to a gene. The CDR3 consists of 14 residues. CDR1 and CDR2 from the germline V gene are SGHTA and FQGNSA. CDR3 nucleotides: TGTGCCAGCAGGACACAGGGGCTGAACACTGAAGCTTTCTTT. Its translation: CASRTQGLNTEAFF.

The rearrangement uses TRBV9 and TRBJ1-3; D gene ambiguous. Germline CDR1 is SGDLS and CDR2 is YYNGEE. Between the trimmed V and J ends, which lost 0 bases and 2 bases, there was a span of 18 bases. There are 18 residues in the CDR3. The DNA for the CDR3 is TGTGCCAGCAGCGTAGACCCCTTCCCACGGAAGGCTGGAAACACCATATATTTT. Residues: CASSVDPFPRKAGNTIYF.

The genes are TRBV4-2 and TRBJ2-5; 16 nucleotides line up with TRBD2. The CDR3 loop spans 17 amino acids. In germline, CDR1 is LGHNA, CDR2 YNFKEQ. The J segment lost 5 bases and the V segment lost 4 bases, leaving 7 bases of the junction unmatched. The CDR3 here is CASSRGTSGGALETQYF. The CDR3 DNA reads TGTGCCAGCAGCCGCGGGACTAGCGGGGGGGCTCTTGAGACCCAGTACTTC.

The V call is TRBV7-7, the J call TRBJ2-5, with D tentatively TRBD2 (7 bases). The CDR3 totals 15 residues. V was pared by 2 bases and J by 4 bases, with 14 bases between. Germline loops: CDR1 SSHAT, CDR2 FNYEAQ (reference sequence). The CDR3, as DNA: TGTGCCAGCAGCTTACTGGGTGCGGGGGCAGAGACCCAGTACTTC. Translating gives CASSLLGAGAETQYF.

The chain uses TRBV28 and TRBJ1-2; D perhaps matches TRBD1 (6 bases). The germline V gene encodes CDR1 MDHEN and CDR2 SYDVKM. The V end lost 4 bases, the J end lost 8 bases, and 20 bases lay between the germline ends. This CDR3 contains 15 residues. CDR3 region: CASSSTAGAGGGYTF. DNA for the CDR3: TGTGCCAGCAGTTCCACAGCAGGGGCGGGGGGGGGCTACACCTTC.

The V gene is TRBV20-1, the J gene TRBJ1-2; 8 nucleotides align to TRBD1. This CDR3 is built from 11 residues. In germline, CDR1 is DFQATT, CDR2 SNEGSKA (reference sequence). J was trimmed by 7 bases and V by 3 bases; bases with no gene match: 1. The DNA of the CDR3 is TGCAGTGCTAGGACAGGGGCTGGCTACACCTTC. Translated: CSARTGAGYTF.

J is TRBJ2-1 and V is TRBV9; D possibly uses TRBD1 or TRBD2 (6 bases each). Germline loops: CDR1 SGDLS, CDR2 YYNGEE. The CDR3 sequence is 17 residues long. Trimming left V 0 bases short and J 5 bases short, with 18 bases between. The CDR3 loop reads CASSVAQRGARHNEQFF. The CDR3 nucleotides read TGTGCCAGCAGCGTAGCCCAAAGGGGGGCGCGACACAATGAGCAGTTCTTC.

J is TRBJ1-1 and V is TRBV15; no clear D. The V and J ends lost 0 bases and 7 bases respectively, with 15 bases between them. The CDR3 is 15 amino acids. The germline V gene encodes CDR1 LNHNV and CDR2 YYDKDF (reference sequence). The CDR3 sequence: CATSRDLGLSIEAFF. CDR3 coding DNA: TGTGCCACCAGCAGAGATTTGGGTTTATCTATTGAAGCTTTCTTT.

This rearrangement joins TRBV19 to TRBJ1-2; 9 bases line up with TRBD1. V shed 5 bases and J 4 bases; nucleotides not matched to a gene: 8. Germline lookup yields CDR1 LNHDA and CDR2 SQIVND (reference sequence). The CDR3 is 15 amino acids. CDR3 sequence: CASSDTGDRVYGYTF. CDR3 DNA sequence: TGTGCCAGTAGTGACACCGGGGACAGGGTCTATGGCTACACCTTC.

The rearrangement joins TRBV7-9 to TRBJ1-2; the D gene is possibly TRBD1 (5 bases). The CDR3 runs 14 residues. V gave up 5 bases and J gave up 0 bases, with 10 bases separating them. The V gene's germline CDR1 is SEHNR and CDR2 FQNEAQ (reference sequence). As DNA, the CDR3 is TGTGCCAGCAGCCCAGGGCCAGCTAACTATGGCTACACCTTC. Translated: CASSPGPANYGYTF.

The rearrangement joins TRBV7-2 to TRBJ2-4; TRBD2 agrees at 10 bases. Germline V gene lookup returns CDR1 SGHTA and CDR2 FQGNSA. The CDR3 length is 16 residues. Germline trimming cut 5 bases from V and 1 base from J; bases unmatched to any gene: 5. The CDR3 DNA reads TGTGCCAGCAGCCCCCGACTAGCGGGTGCCAAAAACATTCAGTACTTC. This translates into CASSPRLAGAKNIQYF. Using reference TRBV7-2 and TRBJ2-4 for the parts outside the CDR3, the full variable domain is GAGVSQSPSNKVTEKGKDVELRCDPISGHTALYWYRQSLGQGLEFLIYFQGNSAPDKSGLPSDRFSAERTGGSVSTLTIQRTQQEDSAVYLCASSPRLAGAKNIQYFGAGTRLSVL.

This chain joins TRBV15 and TRBJ2-1; TRBD2 matches at 8 bases. The CDR3 consists of 15 residues. Germline trimming cut 9 bases from V and 0 bases from J; bases unmatched to any gene: 7. CDR1 is LNHNV and CDR2 is YYDKDF in the germline V gene (reference sequence). CDR3 region: CATAGTRSSYNEQFF. The CDR3 nucleotides read TGTGCCACTGCTGGGACTAGAAGCTCCTACAATGAGCAGTTCTTC.

V and J are TRBV11-2 and TRBJ2-1; TRBD2 matches 9 bases. The CDR3 is 16 amino acids. V lost 1 base to trimming and J lost 4 bases; unmatched junction nucleotides: 5. Germline V gene sequence: CDR1 SGHAT, CDR2 FQNNGV. The DNA for the CDR3 is TGTGCCAGCAGCTTAGTAGCGGGGGCCCTATACAATGAGCAGTTCTTC. It yields the protein CASSLVAGALYNEQFF.

The gene calls are TRBV5-4 and TRBJ1-1, with 8 bases lining up with TRBD1. This CDR3 spans 16 amino acids. With V trimmed by 4 bases and J by 1 base, 9 bases remained unmatched. Germline V gene sequence: CDR1 SGHNT, CDR2 YYREEE (reference sequence). For the CDR3, the DNA is TGTGCCAGCAGCCTAAACGCGGGACAGGCGAACACTGAAGCTTTCTTT. Its translation: CASSLNAGQANTEAFF.

The V gene is TRBV7-2, the J gene TRBJ2-1; 9 bases fit TRBD2. The CDR3 is made up of 14 amino acids. Trimming took 6 bases from V and 4 from J; bases not matched to a gene: 4. Germline values: CDR1 SGHTA, CDR2 FQGNSA. This CDR3 is CASRAGGPYNEQFF. As DNA, the CDR3 is TGTGCCAGCAGGGCGGGGGGGCCTTACAATGAGCAGTTCTTC.

V and J are TRBV6-6 and TRBJ2-5; maybe TRBD2 (6 bases). CDR3 length: 13 residues. The ends were cut back, 7 bases at V and 7 bases at J, with 16 bases in the middle. Looked up from germline, CDR1 is MNHNY and CDR2 is SVGAGI (reference sequence). The chain's CDR3 is CASTGGASGTQYF. The CDR3 nucleotides are TGTGCCAGCACTGGCGGGGCCTCGGGGACCCAGTACTTC.

This sequence joins TRBV30 and TRBJ2-1; 9 nucleotides line up with TRBD2. Unmatched junction bases numbered 7, after V lost 1 base and J lost 12 bases. The CDR3 consists of 13 residues. Germline assignment: CDR1 GTSNPN and CDR2 SVGIG (reference sequence). The CDR3 DNA reads TGTGCCTGGAGTGGTCTAGCGGGGATCTCGCAGTTCTTC. Translated: CAWSGLAGISQFF.

This clone was picked up one time. The V and J genes are TRBV6-5 and TRBJ1-5; possible D gene TRBD1, 6 bases. The CDR3 has 13 amino acids. V was pared by 6 bases and J by 7 bases, with 13 bases between. Per germline, CDR1 MNHEY and CDR2 SVGAGI. CDR3 nucleotides: TGTGCCAGCAGCCTCAGGGACAACCAGCCCCAGCATTTT. As protein: CASSLRDNQPQHF.

The chain joins TRBV5-4 to TRBJ1-1, with D possibly TRBD1 on 6 matching bases. This CDR3 is built from 15 residues. With 4 bases removed from V and 2 bases from J, the gap between germline ends came to 15 bases. CDR1 is SGHNT and CDR2 is YYREEE in the germline V gene (reference sequence). The CDR3 spells CASSPIHRDNTEAFF. DNA for the CDR3: TGTGCCAGCAGCCCGATCCACAGGGACAACACTGAAGCTTTCTTT. Full variable domain (outside the CDR3, taken from reference TRBV5-4 and TRBJ1-1): ETGVTQSPTHLIKTRGQQVTLRCSSQSGHNTVSWYQQALGQGPQFIFQYYREEENGRGNFPPRFSGLQFPNYSSELNVNALELDDSALYLCASSPIHRDNTEAFFGQGTRLTVV.

This clone occurred a few times. CDR3 nucleotide sequence: TGTGCCAGCAGTTACGGGACAGGTCATACCTATTCACCCCTCCACTTT. It is translated as CASSYGTGHTYSPLHF. The chain carries TRBV6-6 and TRBJ1-6; 8 bases align to TRBD1. Germline assignment: CDR1 MNHNY and CDR2 SVGAGI (reference sequence). The CDR3 is 16 amino acids. V lost 2 bases, J lost 8 bases, and 8 bases stayed unmatched.

This chain connects TRBV7-9 to TRBJ1-1, with D unclear. This CDR3 region has 12 residues. The V end was cut by 3 bases, the J end by 4 bases, with 6 bases between. Per the germline V gene, CDR1 is SEHNR and CDR2 is FQNEAQ (reference sequence). CDR3 coding DNA: TGTGCCAGCAGCTTGTTGGGCACTGAAGCTTTCTTT. This translates into CASSLLGTEAFF.

In this sample, this clone turned up once. This chain connects TRBV7-2 to TRBJ2-1; perhaps TRBD2 as D (6 bases). This CDR3 has 15 amino acids. V shed 2 bases and J shed 7 bases, with 15 bases lying between them. Germline V gene lookup returns CDR1 SGHTA and CDR2 FQGNSA. CDR3 region: CASSLTAGRSNEQFF. For the CDR3, the DNA is TGTGCCAGCAGCTTAACGGCAGGGAGGTCGAATGAGCAGTTCTTC.